The present T cell receptor beta chain was sequenced within a study of blood T cell repertoires in COVID-19. Overall study context: Acute-phase and convalescent COVID-19 samples originated in the United States, Italy and Spain.

Original handling: Amplified reference gene primers provided the basis for estimating nucleated cell counts. The protocol was immunoSEQ multiplex PCR, while the TCRdb copy is restricted to in-frame clones and leaves out a portion. The D gene and trimming were derived from the DNA, and the V and J assignments and clone size from that table. The sample consists of 200,000 to 250,000 clones, almost 90% of them appearing once. Germline V lookup: CDR1 MNHEY, CDR2 SMNVEV (reference sequence). Trimming removed 2 bases from V and 9 bases from J, with 14 bases in between. CDR3 length: 15 residues. All enrollees were about 18 to 89 years old and from 24 US areas. Participants were placed into cohorts based on the clinical history they reported.

The receptor comes from a man aged 30 to 39 who had been exposed to COVID-19. The rearrangement joins TRBV27 to TRBJ1-6; D remains ambiguous. The sequenced sample was PBMCs or T cells enriched from blood (not recorded which). CDR3 residues: CASSLQAGIGSPLHF. The CDR3 DNA sequence: TGTGCCAGCAGTTTACAGGCCGGTATTGGTTCACCCCTCCACTTT.